This T cell receptor beta chain was sequenced during a study of neurological immune-mediated disorders. The germline V gene encodes CDR1 DFQATT and CDR2 SNEGSKA (reference sequence). This CDR3 has 14 amino acids. V lost 5 bases and J lost 0, with 13 bases in between. TCRdb recomputed calls from the 5' RACE reads with MiXCR, one row per CDR3 protein. This table holds about 36,000 distinct CDR3 sequences, about a tenth found once. Study-level findings and limits: None of the CDR3 amino acid sequences of expanded clones were shared across subjects, and this suggested private repertoires in all groups.

This clonotype was recorded many times. Its antigen remains unidentified. The V call is TRBV20-1, the J call TRBJ1-1; D might be TRBD1 (5 bases). This TCR was recovered from a woman aged 25 to 39 with HTLV-1-associated myelopathy (HAM/TSP). Sequenced input: PBMCs. The CDR3 coding sequence is TGCAGTGCTGCTCGACAGAGCCTGAACACTGAAGCTTTCTTT. This codes for CSAARQSLNTEAFF.